This TCR beta chain was recorded in a study of shared clonotypes between healthy human individuals. TCRdb keeps only in-frame clones here, not all; method: immunoSEQ multiplex PCR. The sample has 2 million to 2.5 million clones; 85% to 95% are singletons. This clone showed up just a few times. Investigators divided CD4+ cells into CD45RA+ naive and CD45RA-negative memory subsets. CDR1 is GTSNPN and CDR2 is SVGIG in the germline V gene (reference sequence). The CDR3 covers 15 residues. V lost 1 base to trimming and J lost 2 bases, with 12 bases between them. The material sequenced was naive CD4+ T cells from PBMCs. The subset here: CD45RA+ positively selected. V usage is TRBV30 and J usage is TRBJ1-5; a possible D gene is TRBD1 (6 bases). The source is a man between 18 and 35 years old in good health. Some clones in this sample may be carry-over from other donors' samples. CDR3 in amino acids: CAWSAQGIGNQPQHF. In DNA, the CDR3 is TGTGCCTGGAGTGCGCAGGGGATCGGCAATCAGCCCCAGCATTTT. The variable domain in full, with the rest retrieved from reference TRBV30 and TRBJ1-5, is SQTIHQWPATLVQPVGSPLSLECTVEGTSNPNLYWYRQAAGRGLQLLFYSVGIGQISSEVPQNLSASRPQDRQFILSSKKLLLSDSGFYLCAWSAQGIGNQPQHFGDGTRLSIL.